The following is a TCR beta chain sequence with its context. The antigen is unknown. This record comes from a study of T cell repertoires in cytomegalovirus infection. As for the study in general: As its CMV epitopes, the study selected recently identified HLA-C-restricted and well-studied HLA-B-restricted targets.

TCRdb reprocessed the reads via MiXCR and lists one record per CDR3 protein. The sample consists of 350,000 to 400,000 distinct CDR3 sequences, roughly 34% of them appearing once. The TCR sequence derives from a human donor in good health (CMV status not recorded). Some clones in this sample may be carry-over from other donors' samples. The sequencing used cultured PBMCs, collected from culture after CMV antigen stimulation.

The CDR3 DNA sequence: TGCGCCAGCAGCCAAGATGAAGCAGAGACCAGGGACGATACGCAGTATTTT. It translates to CASSQDEAETRDDTQYF. The V and J genes are TRBV4-3 and TRBJ2-3; the D call may be TRBD1 or TRBD2 (5 bases each). CDR3 size: 17 residues. Trimming took off 0 bases at V and 6 bases at J, with 19 bases between the two ends. Germline-derived CDR1 and CDR2 are LGHNA and YSLEER.